This T cell receptor beta chain was found in a study of cytomegalovirus exposure and HLA in healthy donors. Study conclusions and caveats: Researchers catalogued 150 or so TCR beta chains as cytomegalovirus-associated.

Donors were drawn from the approximately 120-subject validation cohort, separate from the roughly 670-subject first cohort. For this clone: Its antigen remains unidentified.

Clones were read by immunoSEQ multiplex PCR, and TCRdb kept only the in-frame ones, dropping some. Of roughly 82,000 clones in the sample, just under 95% were seen once. Germline CDR1 LGHNA, CDR2 YNFKEQ. The CDR3 loop spans 14 amino acids. The V and J ends lost 0 bases and 10 bases, in that order; junction bases with no gene match: 8. This TCR was recovered from a man between 18 and 29 years old in good health and CMV-seronegative. The chain joins TRBV4-2 to TRBJ1-1; the match to TRBD1 covers 7 bases. Specimen: PBMCs. The CDR3 loop is CASSQDMGQLAAFF. As DNA, the CDR3 is TGTGCCAGCAGCCAAGATATGGGACAGCTTGCAGCTTTCTTT.